Here is one TCR beta chain with its context. Specified treatment: preoperative locoregional IRX-2 cytokine immunotherapy. These data are taken from a study of preoperative IRX-2 immunotherapy in early breast cancer. J lost 1 base, V lost 5 bases, and 5 bases had no gene match. Germline V gene data show CDR1 as MDHEN and CDR2 as SYDVKM. The CDR3 covers 15 residues. TCRdb's table, derived via immunoSEQ multiplex PCR, lists solely in-frame clones and lacks some. In the table there are 20,000 to 30,000 clones, over 75% of which are singletons. This receptor was identified in a human donor with breast cancer. The sequenced sample was tumor tissue, obtained after IRX-2 immunotherapy. This rearrangement joins TRBV28 to TRBJ1-2; 9 bases fit TRBD1. CDR3 sequence reads: CASSPGTGINYGYTF. The CDR3, as DNA: TGTGCCAGCAGTCCCGGGACAGGGATTAACTATGGCTACACCTTC.